The subject of this entry is one T cell receptor beta chain. Its cognate antigen is unknown. This sample is part of a study of beta chain features in type 1 diabetes. Study findings and constraints: Moderately but significantly shorter TCRB CDR3s were found in Type 1 diabetes patients in all four CD4+ subsets. VDJ junctions from patients with type 1 diabetes contained fewer insertions and more deletions. PCR might favor shorter templates, equally in patients and controls.

Staining for CD45RO/CCR7/CD25/CD127/CD95/CD27 allowed sorting of CD4+ naive, central memory, regulatory and stem cell-like memory cells. Post-sort purity exceeded 95% for all sorted populations. Germline loops: CDR1 MNHNY, CDR2 SVGAGI (reference sequence). V lost 4 bases and J 9 bases, leaving 13 bases between the germline ends. The CDR3 contains 14 residues. cDNA synthesis used the whole RNA isolate, giving expressed TCRB sequences. The protocol was immunoSEQ multiplex PCR, while the TCRdb copy is restricted to in-frame clones and leaves out a portion. The table lists around 650,000 clones, around 11% of them singletons.

The sample taken for sequencing was naive CD4+ T cells from blood. This receptor was identified in a man younger than 40 with type 1 diabetes. V and J are TRBV6-6 and TRBJ1-6, with unresolved D. The CDR3 region has the DNA TGTGCCAGCAGTTCACCATCCCCACCTTCACCCCTCCACTTT. This sequence encodes CASSSPSPPSPLHF.